One and the same sample provided the 10 T cell receptor beta chains below, sequenced in a study of monozygotic twins with inflammatory bowel disease. TCRdb re-analyzed the 5' RACE reads; it lists each CDR3 protein once, without DNA. Its table records about 300,000 distinct CDR3 sequences. The specimen sequenced was blood. The receptors shown here come from a human donor with ulcerative colitis or Crohn's disease, or a healthy co-twin of an affected twin (not recorded which).

The V call is TRBV29-1, the J call TRBJ2-5. This CDR3 comprises 12 residues. In germline, CDR1 is SQVTM, CDR2 ANQGSEA. The CDR3 sequence: CSVEHFGETQYF.

The chain recombines TRBV13 with TRBJ1-1; the TCRdb call, TRBD1, lacks DNA for checking. The CDR3 consists of 12 residues. Germline lookup yields CDR1 PRHDT and CDR2 FYEKMQ (reference sequence). CDR3 in amino acids: CASSLVRDEAFF.

The chain combines TRBV7-6 with TRBJ2-3; TCRdb picks TRBD2, but there is no DNA to check that call. Looked up from germline, CDR1 is SGHVS and CDR2 is FNYEAQ. The CDR3 runs 15 residues. CDR3 residues: CASSLRTSGSNTQYF.

CDR3: CASTLTSASYNEQFF. The chain is built from TRBV6-5 and TRBJ2-1; TCRdb calls TRBD2, which cannot be checked without DNA. Germline-derived CDR1 and CDR2 are MNHEY and SVGAGI. The CDR3 totals 15 residues.

This chain connects TRBV2 to TRBJ2-7; the TCRdb call, TRBD2, lacks DNA for checking. The germline gives CDR1 SNHLY, CDR2 FYNNEI. The CDR3 totals 15 residues. The CDR3 loop is CASSGGLAGVYEQYF.

The chain links TRBV28 to TRBJ1-4; checking the TCRdb D call of TRBD1 is not possible without DNA. CDR3 length: 15 amino acids. Germline V CDR1 and CDR2: MDHEN, SYDVKM. The CDR3 sequence: CASSFRDRRNEKLFF.

The chain couples TRBV10-2 to TRBJ2-5; no DNA is available, so the TRBD2 call from TCRdb remains unchecked. CDR1 is WSHSY, CDR2 SAAADI, per germline. The CDR3 sequence is 15 residues long. The CDR3 loop is CASSELLGTSGTQYF.

The chain is built from TRBV10-3 and TRBJ2-7; the D gene TCRdb calls, TRBD1, cannot be checked with no DNA. The CDR3 runs 15 residues. Germline CDR1 is ENHRY and CDR2 is SYGVKD. CDR3 sequence reads: CAISSGTGLSYEQYF.

V gene TRBV5-1 combines with J gene TRBJ2-7; the TCRdb D gene call, TRBD2, has no DNA to confirm it. Germline V gene sequence: CDR1 SGHRS, CDR2 YFSETQ. This CDR3 has 14 amino acids. CDR3 residues: CASSSRRDRDEQYF.

The genes are TRBV3-1 and TRBJ2-7; TCRdb designates TRBD1, a call that cannot be tested without DNA. This CDR3 contains 16 residues. CDR1 and CDR2 from the germline V gene are LGHDT and YNNKEL (reference sequence). The chain's CDR3 is CASIQEFRTEAYEQYF.